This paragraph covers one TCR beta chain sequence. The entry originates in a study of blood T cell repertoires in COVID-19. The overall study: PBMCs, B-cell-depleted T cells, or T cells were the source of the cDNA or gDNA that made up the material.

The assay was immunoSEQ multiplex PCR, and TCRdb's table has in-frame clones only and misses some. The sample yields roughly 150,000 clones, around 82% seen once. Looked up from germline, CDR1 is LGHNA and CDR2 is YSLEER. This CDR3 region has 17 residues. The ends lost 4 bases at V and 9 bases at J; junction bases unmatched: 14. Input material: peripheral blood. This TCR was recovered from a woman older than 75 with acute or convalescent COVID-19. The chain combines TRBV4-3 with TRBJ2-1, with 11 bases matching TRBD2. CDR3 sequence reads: CASSPGLAESPFSEQFF. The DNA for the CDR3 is TGCGCCAGCAGCCCGGGACTAGCGGAAAGTCCGTTCAGTGAGCAGTTCTTC.